This TCR beta chain was captured by sequencing in a study of blood T cell repertoires in COVID-19. Germline V gene sequence: CDR1 SGHRS, CDR2 YFSETQ. J was trimmed by 4 bases and V by 0 bases; bases with no gene match: 2. The CDR3 covers 15 residues. Researchers sorted participants into cohorts using their self-reported clinical history. The repertoire was sequenced with immunoSEQ multiplex PCR; TCRdb's copy has only in-frame clones and lacks some. The sample records a few hundred thousand clones, about 90% being singletons. The sequence derives from a woman aged 25 to 39 who had recovered from COVID-19. Material for sequencing was PBMCs or T cells enriched from blood (not recorded which). V usage is TRBV5-1 and J usage is TRBJ2-1; 9 nucleotides align to TRBD2. The CDR3 loop reads CASSLDAGGYNEQFF. In nucleotides, the CDR3 is TGCGCCAGCAGCTTGGACGCGGGGGGGTACAATGAGCAGTTCTTC.